These 15 T cell receptor beta chains originate from one sample sequenced in a study of cytomegalovirus exposure and HLA in healthy donors. Sequencing used immunoSEQ multiplex PCR; TCRdb keeps in-frame clones, though not all of them. The sample yields 150,000 to 200,000 clones, approximately 80% seen once. What was sequenced was PBMCs. These receptors all come from a man aged 18 to 29 in good health and CMV-seropositive.

V gene TRBV11-2 combines with J gene TRBJ2-7, with TRBD1 identical over 10 bases. V lost 6 bases and J lost 7; bases outside the gene matches: 9. The CDR3 length is 14 residues. Germline V gene sequence: CDR1 SGHAT, CDR2 FQNNGV. The CDR3 region is CASRPGTGAREQYF. As DNA, the CDR3 is TGTGCCAGCAGGCCCGGGACAGGGGCTAGGGAGCAGTACTTC.

The genes are TRBV6-4 and TRBJ2-6; D uncertain. The V and J ends lost 5 bases and 1 base respectively, with 12 bases between them. CDR1 MRHNA and CDR2 SNTAGT come from the germline V gene. The CDR3 runs to 16 residues. CDR3 nucleotide sequence: TGTGCCAGCAGTCCCCACGACACGTCTGGGGCCAACGTCCTGACTTTC. Translation: CASSPHDTSGANVLTF.

The rearrangement uses TRBV18 and TRBJ2-7; tentative D call: TRBD2 (6 bases). Trimming took off 6 bases at V and 1 base at J, with 16 bases between the two ends. Germline lookup yields CDR1 KGHSH and CDR2 LQKENI. The CDR3 runs 15 residues. The chain's CDR3 is CASSAYDGGSYEQYF. Written as DNA, the CDR3 is TGTGCCAGCTCGGCTTATGATGGGGGGTCCTACGAGCAGTACTTC.

The chain links TRBV19 to TRBJ2-1, with D unresolved. CDR3 size: 13 residues. V was cut by 5 bases and J by 9 bases, with 14 bases left in between. Germline V gene data show CDR1 as LNHDA and CDR2 as SQIVND (reference sequence). The CDR3 spells CASSGLLASEQFF. CDR3 nucleotide sequence: TGTGCCAGTAGTGGGCTGCTGGCGAGTGAGCAGTTCTTC.

The rearrangement joins TRBV13 to TRBJ2-5; no reliable D call. The CDR3 length is 11 residues. The V end lost 3 bases, the J end lost 5 bases, and 4 bases lay between the germline ends. Germline values: CDR1 PRHDT, CDR2 FYEKMQ (reference sequence). In DNA, the CDR3 is TGTGCCAGCAGCTTTCTCGAGACCCAGTACTTC. This sequence encodes CASSFLETQYF.

With respect to this clone: At one end the junction does not follow the germline gene, possibly because of a read error. This chain links TRBV5-4 with TRBJ2-1, with TRBD2 matching 10 bases. From germline, CDR1 is SGHNT and CDR2 YYREEE (reference sequence). This CDR3 spans 14 amino acids. The CDR3 sequence is CASSLLAGPNEQFF. DNA for the CDR3: TGTGCCAGCAGCTTACTAGCGGGACCCAATGAACAGTTCTTC.

This clone was detected only once. The V call is TRBV9, the J call TRBJ2-3; 12 bases are a match to TRBD2. J gave up 0 bases and V 3 bases, and 11 bases lay outside the gene matches. The germline V gene encodes CDR1 SGDLS and CDR2 YYNGEE. The CDR3 is made up of 19 amino acids. CDR3 nucleotide sequence: TGTGCCAGCAGCGCCCCCCGGACTAGCGGGAAGGCTAGCACAGATACGCAGTATTTT. Translation: CASSAPRTSGKASTDTQYF. Complete variable domain (other parts from reference TRBV9 and TRBJ2-3): DSGVTQTPKHLITATGQRVTLRCSPRSGDLSVYWYQQSLDQGLQFLIQYYNGEERAKGNILERFSAQQFPDLHSELNLSSLELGDSALYFCASSAPRTSGKASTDTQYFGPGTRLTVL.

In the case of this clone: Mismatch with germline at one junction end may stem from a read error. The DNA for the CDR3 is TGTGCCAGTAGTTTTCGGACTGAAGCTTTCTTT. Amino acids: CASSFRTEAFF. The chain is built from TRBV6-6 and TRBJ1-1, with D unclear. The CDR3 runs 11 residues. Germline lookup yields CDR1 MNHNY and CDR2 SVGAGI (reference sequence).

This clone occurred once. The J gene is TRBJ1-1, the V gene TRBV7-9, with 9 bases fitting TRBD1. This CDR3 contains 15 residues. V was pared by 4 bases and J by 0 bases, with 3 bases of the junction left unmatched. Germline loops: CDR1 SEHNR, CDR2 FQNEAQ (reference sequence). The CDR3 bases are TGTGCCAGCAGCTCCTGGACAGGGGTGAACACTGAAGCTTTCTTT. Translation gives CASSSWTGVNTEAFF. The full variable domain, its missing parts supplied by reference TRBV7-9 and TRBJ1-1, is DTGVSQNPRHKITKRGQNVTFRCDPISEHNRLYWYRQTLGQGPEFLTYFQNEAQLEKSRLLSDRFSAERPKGSFSTLEIQRTEQGDSAMYLCASSSWTGVNTEAFFGQGTRLTVV.

This rearrangement joins TRBV7-2 to TRBJ1-2, with TRBD1 identical over 9 bases. The V gene's germline CDR1 is SGHTA and CDR2 FQGNSA. CDR3 length: 16 amino acids. The trim removed 5 bases at V and 6 bases at J, leaving 13 bases unmatched. The CDR3 coding sequence is TGTGCCAGCAGCCCGACCGGGACAGGGAGGCAAAATGGCTACACCTTC. Amino acids: CASSPTGTGRQNGYTF.

This clone showed up just once. The V and J genes are TRBV7-9 and TRBJ2-5; D not certain. V was shortened by 2 bases and J by 4 bases, with 8 bases between the two germline ends. This CDR3 region has 13 residues. Germline CDR1 and CDR2: SEHNR and FQNEAQ (reference sequence). The CDR3 is CASSLSSGETQYF. The CDR3 DNA sequence: TGTGCCAGCAGCTTAAGTAGTGGAGAGACCCAGTACTTC.

The V and J genes are TRBV7-3 and TRBJ2-1; 11 bases match TRBD2. Germline assignment: CDR1 SGHTA and CDR2 FQGTGA. Trimming cost V 5 bases and J 1 base; bases outside gene matches: 16. The length of the CDR3 is 20 residues. CDR3 DNA: TGTGCCAGCAGCCACCCCGGTAGGCTAGCGGGAGGTAATTCCTACAATGAGCAGTTCTTC. Residues: CASSHPGRLAGGNSYNEQFF.

The chain carries TRBV19 and TRBJ1-1, with D maybe TRBD1 (5 bases). The V gene lost 3 bases and the J gene lost 7 bases, with 12 bases spanning the gap. The CDR3 loop spans 13 amino acids. In germline, CDR1 is LNHDA, CDR2 SQIVND (reference sequence). The CDR3 sequence: CASSIARDYEAFF. The CDR3 coding sequence is TGTGCCAGTAGTATTGCCAGGGATTATGAAGCTTTCTTT.

The V gene is TRBV9, the J gene TRBJ2-1, with D unresolved. CDR1 and CDR2 from the germline V gene are SGDLS and YYNGEE. The CDR3 has 12 amino acids. V was shortened by 2 bases and J by 10 bases, with 10 bases between the two germline ends. The CDR3 coding sequence is TGTGCCAGCAGCGTCCCACTCGGGGAGCAGTTCTTC. This codes for CASSVPLGEQFF.

The rearrangement joins TRBV4-1 to TRBJ2-1; 7 bases agree with TRBD1. Losses at the gene ends were 5 bases for V and 3 bases for J; bases not matched to a gene: 7. The V gene's germline CDR1 is MGHRA and CDR2 YSYEKL. This CDR3 is 15 amino acids long. CDR3 DNA: TGCGCCAGCAGCTACAGGGGAGAGAACTACAATGAGCAGTTCTTC. This translates into CASSYRGENYNEQFF.